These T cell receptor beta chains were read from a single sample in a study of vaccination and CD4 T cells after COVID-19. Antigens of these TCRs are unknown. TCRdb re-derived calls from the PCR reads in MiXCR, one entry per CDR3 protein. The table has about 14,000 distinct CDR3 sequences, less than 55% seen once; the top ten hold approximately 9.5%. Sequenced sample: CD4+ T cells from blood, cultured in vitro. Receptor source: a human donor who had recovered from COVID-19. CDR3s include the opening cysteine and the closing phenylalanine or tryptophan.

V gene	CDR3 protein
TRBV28	CASSLIRRQLATNEKLFF
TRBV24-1	CATSEPGKTQYF
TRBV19	CASSTISDPRGQPQHF
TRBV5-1	CASSQTGLKGYTF
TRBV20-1	CSASPKAGEQYF
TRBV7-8	CASSIAGDTGELFF
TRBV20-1	CSAVTRALGTDTQYF
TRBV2	CASRGTGANTGELFF
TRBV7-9	CASSLTGDEQYF
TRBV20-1	CSASGTGATTNYGYTF
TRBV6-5	CASSSSGSGEQYF
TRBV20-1	CSAPGRDRQPQHF